These 13 T cell receptor beta chains were all obtained from the same sample, sequenced in a study of CD8+ T cells in alopecia areata. Sequencing relied on a cDNA template that was reverse transcribed from extracted RNA. Sequencing used immunoSEQ multiplex PCR; TCRdb keeps in-frame clones, though not all of them. Among 250,000 or so clones, 67% were seen once, and the ten largest hold more than 0.95%. The sample here was CD4+ T cells sorted from blood, taken at week 0. The receptors derive from a human donor with alopecia areata.

DNA of the CDR3: TGTGCCAGCAGTTATACAGGGGCGGGTCAGCCCCAGCATTTT. Amino acid sequence: CASSYTGAGQPQHF. V usage is TRBV5-6 and J usage is TRBJ1-5, with TRBD1 identical over 7 bases. The CDR3 loop spans 14 amino acids. The V and J ends lost 5 bases and 6 bases, in that order; junction bases with no gene match: 8. Germline loops: CDR1 SGHDT, CDR2 YYEEEE. Using reference TRBV5-6 and TRBJ1-5 for the parts outside the CDR3, the full variable domain is DAGVTQSPTHLIKTRGQQVTLRCSPKSGHDTVSWYQQALGQGPQFIFQYYEEEERQRGNFPDRFSGHQFPNYSSELNVNALLLGDSALYLCASSYTGAGQPQHFGDGTRLSIL.

The rearrangement uses TRBV14 and TRBJ2-7; D gene uncertain. CDR3 length equals 12 residues. Germline V gene sequence: CDR1 SGHDN, CDR2 FVKESK. V lost 5 bases and J lost 0, with 5 bases in between. The CDR3 bases are TGTGCCAGCAGCACGGGCTCCTACGAGCAGTACTTC. Protein: CASSTGSYEQYF.

V usage is TRBV9 and J usage is TRBJ2-3; 13 bases align to TRBD2. Germline-derived CDR1 and CDR2 are SGDLS and YYNGEE. The CDR3 consists of 15 residues. After removal of 4 bases from V and 6 bases from J, the junction contained 5 bases not matched to a gene. The CDR3 DNA reads as TGTGCCAGCAGCAGACTAGCGGGGGGATACGATACGCAGTATTTT. Translated: CASSRLAGGYDTQYF.

This clone was seen only a few times. The rearrangement joins TRBV11-2 to TRBJ1-5, with TRBD1 as a possible D gene (5 bases). CDR1 and CDR2 (germline): SGHAT, FQNNGV. This CDR3 region has 14 residues. V was trimmed by 6 bases and J by 5 bases, leaving 14 bases between them. CDR3 protein: CASRGPRAYQPQHF. For the CDR3, the DNA is TGTGCCAGCAGGGGCCCCAGGGCATATCAGCCCCAGCATTTT. The full variable domain, with the rest looked up from reference TRBV11-2 and TRBJ1-5, is EAGVAQSPRYKIIEKRQSVAFWCNPISGHATLYWYQQILGQGPKLLIQFQNNGVVDDSQLPKDRFSAERLKGVDSTLKIQPAKLEDSAVYLCASRGPRAYQPQHFGDGTRLSIL.

This clone was counted ten times or more. The chain joins TRBV2 to TRBJ1-2; unclear D gene. V was clipped by 8 bases and J by 13 bases, with 23 bases between them. The length of the CDR3 is 13 residues. The V gene's germline CDR1 is SNHLY and CDR2 FYNNEI. The CDR3 here is CASSEERPRSATF. The CDR3 coding sequence is TGTGCCAGCTCCGAGGAAAGGCCCCGCTCGGCCACCTTC.

The chain recombines TRBV6-1 with TRBJ1-2; D not resolved. CDR3 size: 13 residues. V was pared by 5 bases and J by 5 bases, with 12 bases between. CDR1 and CDR2 from the germline V gene are MNHNS and SASEGT. CDR3 amino acids: CASSLTISYGYTF. The CDR3 region has the DNA TGTGCCAGCAGTTTGACCATCAGTTATGGCTACACCTTC.

This clone was observed a handful of times. The chain employs TRBV6-5 and TRBJ2-3; D ambiguous. Per germline, CDR1 MNHEY and CDR2 SVGAGI. The CDR3 is 13 residues long. The ends were cut back, 5 bases at V and 7 bases at J, with 13 bases in the middle. Here the CDR3 reads CASSLTLQNTQYF. CDR3 bases: TGTGCCAGCAGTCTGACTCTCCAAAATACGCAGTATTTT.

CDR3 residues: CAISSIRTSGDEQFF. CDR3 DNA sequence: TGTGCCATCAGTTCAATTCGGACTAGTGGGGATGAGCAGTTCTTC. The chain couples TRBV10-3 to TRBJ2-1; TRBD2 matches at 7 bases. V shed 5 bases and J 8 bases; nucleotides not matched to a gene: 12. The CDR3 is 15 residues long. Germline V lookup: CDR1 ENHRY, CDR2 SYGVKD.

V is TRBV29-1 and J is TRBJ1-4; perhaps TRBD1 as D (6 bases). The CDR3 is made up of 13 amino acids. V was clipped by 7 bases and J by 8 bases, with 17 bases between them. Germline CDR1 and CDR2: SQVTM and ANQGSEA. The DNA for the CDR3 is TGCAGCGGCCGAACGGGGGCGCCGGAAAAACTGTTTTTT. Translating it yields CSGRTGAPEKLFF.

The chain joins TRBV29-1 to TRBJ1-4; no clear D gene. The CDR3 contains 11 residues. CDR1 is SQVTM and CDR2 is ANQGSEA in the germline V gene. V was shortened by 7 bases and J by 8 bases, with 11 bases between the two germline ends. The CDR3 region has the DNA TGCAGCGGCGGTGGGGAGGAAAAACTGTTTTTT. This sequence encodes CSGGGEEKLFF.

V is TRBV6-6 and J is TRBJ1-2; the D gene is possibly TRBD1 (5 bases). Germline assignment: CDR1 MNHNY and CDR2 SVGAGI (reference sequence). The CDR3 sequence is 15 residues long. V was trimmed by 0 bases and J by 2 bases, leaving 10 bases between them. CDR3 sequence (DNA): TGTGCCAGCAGTTACTCGAACAGGAGGAACTATGGCTACACCTTC. It is translated as CASSYSNRRNYGYTF.

The V gene is TRBV29-1, the J gene TRBJ1-5; TRBD1 matches at 8 bases. Trimming at V came to 5 bases and at J to 4 bases, leaving 10 bases not matched to a gene. The CDR3 consists of 15 residues. Germline V gives CDR1 SQVTM, CDR2 ANQGSEA. This CDR3 reads CSVQGRGHGNQPQHF. In nucleotides, the CDR3 is TGCAGCGTTCAGGGCAGGGGGCATGGTAATCAGCCCCAGCATTTT.

The chain recombines TRBV15 with TRBJ2-5; 8 bases map to TRBD1. J was trimmed by 1 base and V by 3 bases; bases with no gene match: 1. Germline V lookup: CDR1 LNHNV, CDR2 YYDKDF (reference sequence). The CDR3 is 14 residues long. CDR3 in DNA: TGTGCCACCAGCAGTGGACAGGGCCAAGAGACCCAGTACTTC. Translation gives CATSSGQGQETQYF.